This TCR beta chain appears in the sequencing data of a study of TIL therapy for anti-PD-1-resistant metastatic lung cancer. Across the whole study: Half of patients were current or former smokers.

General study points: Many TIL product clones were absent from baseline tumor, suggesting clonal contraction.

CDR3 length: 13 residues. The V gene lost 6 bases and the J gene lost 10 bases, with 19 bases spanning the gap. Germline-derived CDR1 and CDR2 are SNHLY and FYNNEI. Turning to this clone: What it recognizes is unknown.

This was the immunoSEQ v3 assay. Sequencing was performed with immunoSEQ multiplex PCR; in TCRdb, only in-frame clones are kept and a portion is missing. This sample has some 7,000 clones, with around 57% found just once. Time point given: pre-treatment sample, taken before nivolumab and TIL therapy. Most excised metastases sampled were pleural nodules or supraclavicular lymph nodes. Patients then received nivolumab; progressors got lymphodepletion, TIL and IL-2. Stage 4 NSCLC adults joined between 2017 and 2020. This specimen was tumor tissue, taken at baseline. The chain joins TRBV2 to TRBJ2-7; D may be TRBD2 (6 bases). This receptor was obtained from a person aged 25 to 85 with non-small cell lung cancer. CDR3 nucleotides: TGTGCCAGCAGGCAGGGACTTGACATCCCCCAGTACTTC. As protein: CASRQGLDIPQYF.